This T cell receptor beta chain stems from a study of identifying expanded T cells in peripheral blood. Collection occurred without any documented infections or immune events in donors. For this clone: The antigen is not known.

The study, taken as a whole, reports: Over about two and four weeks, about 15 and 18 clones changed, versus approximately 1.2 between replicates. Clone count variance between roughly 2-week samples rose with total template count.

Trimming pared 5 bases from V and 4 bases from J, leaving 12 bases between. CDR1 is SGHDT and CDR2 is YYEEEE in the germline V gene. The CDR3 totals 13 residues. Using immunoSEQ multiplex PCR, the repertoire was profiled, and TCRdb retains in-frame clones only, with some absent. The sample contains tens of thousands of clones, around nine tenths of which appear only once. The TCR originated in a person between 18 and 69 years old in good health. The chain carries TRBV5-6 and TRBJ1-1; D gene uncertain. The specimen sequenced was blood. The CDR3 here is CASSWSGGTEAFF. Written as DNA, the CDR3 is TGTGCCAGCAGTTGGTCCGGAGGCACTGAAGCTTTCTTT.